Described below is a single T cell receptor beta chain sequence and its context. These data originate in a study of T cells in Graves' hyperthyroidism and ophthalmopathy. V dropped 4 bases and J dropped 2; count of bases not matched to a gene: 2. Looked up from germline, CDR1 is LNHDA and CDR2 is SQIVND (reference sequence). The CDR3 loop spans 14 amino acids. Hyperthyroidism of Graves' type that showed no ophthalmopathy progression within 18 months was stable. Uncontrolled infections, other autoimmune diseases, pregnancy or lactation led to exclusion of patients. What was amplified from RNA transcripts were TCR beta CDR3 regions. First-round RT-PCR of the TCR CDR3 relied on the HTBI primer set. TCRdb called the multiplex PCR reads again in MiXCR, with one record for every CDR3 protein. This sample has 300,000 to 400,000 distinct CDR3 sequences, with roughly 14% found just once.

The sample was blood. The sequence was obtained from a woman aged 55-69 years with Graves' hyperthyroidism. The chain links TRBV19 to TRBJ2-1, with 7 bases fitting TRBD1. CDR3 DNA: TGTGCCAGTAGTACAGGGACAGCCTACAATGAGCAGTTCTTC. Translating gives CASSTGTAYNEQFF.